These 5 T cell receptor beta chains were sequenced from one sample in a study of T cell repertoires in cytomegalovirus infection. The antigens of these receptors remain unknown. TCRdb analysed the reads with MiXCR anew, one entry per CDR3 protein. The data show tens of thousands of distinct CDR3 sequences, with 22% seen just once and 60% to 80% held by the top ten. Sequenced input: PBMCs, sequenced either directly or after in vitro stimulation (not recorded which). The receptor source for this set is a human donor in good health (CMV status not recorded). Some clones in this sample may be carry-over from other donors' samples.

This clonotype was detected ten times or more. The V and J genes are TRBV7-6 and TRBJ1-1; 7 nucleotides match TRBD1. The CDR3 has 14 residues. Germline V gene lookup returns CDR1 SGHVS and CDR2 FNYEAQ. V dropped 3 bases and J dropped 0; count of bases not matched to a gene: 1. CDR3 nucleotide sequence: TGTGCCAGCAGCTTCACAGGGGTGAACACTGAAGCTTTCTTT. Translated, it gives CASSFTGVNTEAFF.

The sample holds a few counts of this clonotype. The chain carries TRBV7-2 and TRBJ2-1, with TRBD2 matching 12 bases. CDR3 length equals 16 residues. CDR1 SGHTA and CDR2 FQGNSA come from the germline V gene. V lost 5 bases and J lost 9; bases outside the gene matches: 11. The CDR3, as DNA: TGTGCCAGCAGCCTTGAGGGGTCTAGCGGGAGGGCTGAGCAGTTCTTC. It yields the protein CASSLEGSSGRAEQFF. The whole variable domain, filled in from reference TRBV7-2 and TRBJ2-1, reads GAGVSQSPSNKVTEKGKDVELRCDPISGHTALYWYRQSLGQGLEFLIYFQGNSAPDKSGLPSDRFSAERTGGSVSTLTIQRTQQEDSAVYLCASSLEGSSGRAEQFFGPGTRLTVL.

Concerning this clonotype: This CDR3 is missing its conserved last phenylalanine or tryptophan, likely due to a read error. This chain joins TRBV7-3 and TRBJ1-1, with TRBD1 matching over 9 bases. The germline V gene encodes CDR1 SGHTA and CDR2 FQGTGA. V shed 6 bases, J shed 1 base, and the junction held 3 bases outside the gene matches. This CDR3 has 14 amino acids. CDR3 protein: CASRTQGANTEAFS. CDR3 DNA: TGTGCCAGCAGGACACAGGGGGCGAACACTGAAGCTTTCTCT.

This clonotype has just a few counts. The J gene is TRBJ1-2, the V gene TRBV29-1; D unclear. The V end was cut by 6 bases, the J end by 7 bases, with 15 bases between. This CDR3 is 12 amino acids long. CDR1 SQVTM and CDR2 ANQGSEA come from the germline V gene. Here the CDR3 reads CSVSDGIGGYTF. The CDR3 DNA reads TGCAGCGTGTCCGACGGGATTGGTGGCTACACCTTC.

This clonotype was seen a few times. The V call is TRBV7-8, the J call TRBJ2-5; 7 bases line up with TRBD1. The germline CDR1 and CDR2 sequences are SGHVS and FQNEAQ. The ends lost 5 bases at V and 2 bases at J; junction bases unmatched: 8. The CDR3 loop spans 15 amino acids. CDR3 residues: CASSLRLQGQETQYF. The CDR3 coding sequence is TGTGCCAGCAGCCTAAGGCTACAGGGGCAAGAGACCCAGTACTTC.